The 18 T cell receptor beta chains below come from one sample, sequenced in a study of cytomegalovirus exposure and HLA in healthy donors. Primers: 60 Vbeta forward and 13 Jbeta reverse. Sequencing was performed with immunoSEQ multiplex PCR; in TCRdb, only in-frame clones are kept and a portion is missing. The repertoire holds over 150,000 clones, 60% to 85% seen once, with 6% to 8% in the top ten. Sequencing input: PBMCs. Every receptor here comes from a male donor in good health and CMV-seropositive.

V usage is TRBV10-3 and J usage is TRBJ1-2, with D perhaps TRBD1 (6 bases). The CDR3 loop spans 14 amino acids. Germline V gene sequence: CDR1 ENHRY, CDR2 SYGVKD. Trimming took off 2 bases at V and 5 bases at J, with 12 bases between the two ends. This chain's CDR3 is CAISEGGRLYGYTF. In nucleotides, the CDR3 is TGTGCCATCAGTGAGGGGGGCAGATTATATGGCTACACCTTC.

The V gene is TRBV7-3, the J gene TRBJ1-1; D is unresolved. Germline lookup yields CDR1 SGHTA and CDR2 FQGTGA. This CDR3 is 15 amino acids long. V dropped 5 bases and J dropped 1 base, with 14 bases sitting between them. CDR3: CASSPWEGQNTEAFF. CDR3 nucleotides: TGTGCCAGCAGCCCCTGGGAGGGCCAGAACACTGAAGCTTTCTTT.

The chain carries TRBV2 and TRBJ1-1; tentatively, D is TRBD1 (6 bases). With 8 bases removed from V and 1 base from J, the gap between germline ends came to 14 bases. CDR1 SNHLY and CDR2 FYNNEI come from the germline V gene. The CDR3 totals 14 residues. In nucleotides, the CDR3 is TGTGCCAGCTTCTATCGGACAGCGAACACTGAAGCTTTCTTT. It translates to CASFYRTANTEAFF.

The rearrangement links TRBV25-1 to TRBJ1-2; tentative D call: TRBD1 (5 bases). The germline gives CDR1 MGHDK, CDR2 SYGVNS. V lost 2 bases and J lost 2, with 9 bases in between. CDR3 length: 14 amino acids. CDR3 residues: CASSEQGPNYGYTF. For the CDR3, the DNA is TGTGCCAGCAGTGAACAGGGTCCCAACTATGGCTACACCTTC.

The rearrangement links TRBV10-3 to TRBJ1-5; D not certain. Germline assignment: CDR1 ENHRY and CDR2 SYGVKD. The CDR3 runs to 15 residues. V gave up 2 bases and J gave up 3 bases, with 11 bases separating them. CDR3 amino acids: CAISEADLNNQPQHF. CDR3 DNA sequence: TGTGCCATCAGTGAGGCAGATCTTAACAATCAGCCCCAGCATTTT.

This chain uses TRBV9 with TRBJ2-7; TRBD1 matches 9 bases. The CDR3 has 14 residues. Trimming cost V 3 bases and J 5 bases; bases outside gene matches: 6. Looked up from germline, CDR1 is SGDLS and CDR2 is YYNGEE. CDR3 bases: TGTGCCAGCAGCGGACCGGGACAGGGCGACGAGCAGTACTTC. It yields the protein CASSGPGQGDEQYF.

This chain joins TRBV6-6 and TRBJ1-3; the D is unclear. This CDR3 spans 13 amino acids. The V end was cut by 6 bases, the J end by 0 bases, with 6 bases between. The germline CDR1 and CDR2 sequences are MNHNY and SVGAGI (reference sequence). The CDR3 DNA is TGTGCCAGCAGGTTTCACTCTGGAAACACCATATATTTT. Amino acid sequence: CASRFHSGNTIYF.

V usage is TRBV10-1 and J usage is TRBJ2-2; D gene uncertain. Germline V gene sequence: CDR1 WNHNN, CDR2 SYGVQD (reference sequence). The CDR3 covers 13 residues. V was shortened by 0 bases and J by 9 bases, with 8 bases between the two germline ends. CDR3 residues: CASSESQYRELFF. The CDR3 DNA follows: TGCGCCAGCAGTGAGTCGCAGTACCGGGAGCTGTTTTTT.

This rearrangement joins TRBV15 to TRBJ1-1, with a possible D match to TRBD1 (5 bases). Germline V gives CDR1 LNHNV, CDR2 YYDKDF (reference sequence). The CDR3 runs 14 residues. V shed 1 base and J shed 0 bases, with 6 bases lying between them. This CDR3 is CATSRGQLNTEAFF. The DNA of the CDR3 is TGTGCCACCAGCAGAGGACAGTTGAACACTGAAGCTTTCTTT.

CDR3 residues: CASSLDRYYGYTF. The CDR3 coding sequence is TGTGCCAGCAGCCTGGACAGATACTATGGCTACACCTTC. The rearrangement joins TRBV5-4 to TRBJ1-2; tentative D call: TRBD1 (6 bases). With 4 bases removed from V and 3 bases from J, the gap between germline ends came to 10 bases. The CDR3 has 13 residues. The germline V gene encodes CDR1 SGHNT and CDR2 YYREEE (reference sequence).

This clone has a handful of counts. The J gene is TRBJ1-1, the V gene TRBV5-1; no clear D. The CDR3 consists of 13 residues. Trimming took 2 bases from V and 1 from J, leaving 6 bases between them. Germline loops: CDR1 SGHRS, CDR2 YFSETQ. The CDR3 is CASSFGGNTEAFF. The CDR3 DNA reads TGCGCCAGCAGCTTTGGAGGGAACACTGAAGCTTTCTTT.

This clone was seen a single time. Other DNA sequences in the same sample also yield this CDR3. The CDR3 DNA reads as TGTGCCAGCAGCGTAGTAAGCGGCACAGATACGCAGTATTTT. It is translated as CASSVVSGTDTQYF. The rearrangement joins TRBV9 to TRBJ2-3; D is ambiguous. The germline gives CDR1 SGDLS, CDR2 YYNGEE. V was trimmed by 0 bases and J by 1 base, leaving 6 bases between them. This CDR3 comprises 14 residues.

This clone was observed once. V usage is TRBV6-6 and J usage is TRBJ1-2, with D tentatively TRBD1 (6 bases). CDR1 is MNHNY, CDR2 SVGAGI, per germline (reference sequence). Trimming removed 0 bases from V and 6 bases from J, with 17 bases in between. This CDR3 is 16 amino acids long. The CDR3 here is CASSYSKSQGIDGYTF. The CDR3 coding sequence is TGTGCCAGCAGTTACTCGAAATCACAGGGAATTGATGGCTACACCTTC.

This clone occurred once. This chain connects TRBV2 to TRBJ1-4, with 11 bases lining up with TRBD1. Unmatched junction bases numbered 7, after V lost 10 bases and J lost 6 bases. Germline V gene data show CDR1 as SNHLY and CDR2 as FYNNEI. The CDR3 contains 14 residues. The CDR3 coding sequence is TGTGCCAACGCCCGGGACAGGGGGGATGAAAAACTGTTTTTT. Encoded protein: CANARDRGDEKLFF.

V is TRBV10-2 and J is TRBJ2-2; 9 bases map to TRBD1. The CDR3 length is 14 residues. V shed 6 bases, J shed 4 bases, and the junction held 3 bases outside the gene matches. Germline-derived CDR1 and CDR2 are WSHSY and SAAADI. This CDR3 is CASRDRGVTGELFF. Here the CDR3 DNA reads TGCGCCAGCAGAGACAGGGGGGTCACCGGGGAGCTGTTTTTT.

The V and J genes are TRBV5-4 and TRBJ2-7; maybe TRBD2 (6 bases). The CDR3 runs 15 residues. V was trimmed by 4 bases and J by 0 bases, leaving 14 bases between them. CDR1 is SGHNT and CDR2 is YYREEE in the germline V gene (reference sequence). The CDR3 DNA reads TGTGCCAGCAGCGGTGCCGGGACTCTCTCCTACGAGCAGTACTTC. This gives the protein CASSGAGTLSYEQYF.

The chain links TRBV2 to TRBJ2-3; 7 bases map to TRBD1. The CDR3 covers 11 residues. Germline CDR1 is SNHLY and CDR2 is FYNNEI. V was pared by 11 bases and J by 5 bases, with 4 bases of the junction left unmatched. CDR3 residues: CADSGGDTQYF. In nucleotides, the CDR3 is TGTGCCGACTCAGGGGGAGATACGCAGTATTTT.

The V call is TRBV5-1, the J call TRBJ2-1, with a weak D call TRBD1 (7 bases). Germline V gene lookup returns CDR1 SGHRS and CDR2 YFSETQ. CDR3 length equals 19 residues. CDR3 sequence: CASTAFRQGGMSSYNEQFF. The DNA for the CDR3 is TGCGCTTCCACTGCATTCCGACAGGGAGGAATGAGCTCCTACAATGAGCAGTTCTTC.